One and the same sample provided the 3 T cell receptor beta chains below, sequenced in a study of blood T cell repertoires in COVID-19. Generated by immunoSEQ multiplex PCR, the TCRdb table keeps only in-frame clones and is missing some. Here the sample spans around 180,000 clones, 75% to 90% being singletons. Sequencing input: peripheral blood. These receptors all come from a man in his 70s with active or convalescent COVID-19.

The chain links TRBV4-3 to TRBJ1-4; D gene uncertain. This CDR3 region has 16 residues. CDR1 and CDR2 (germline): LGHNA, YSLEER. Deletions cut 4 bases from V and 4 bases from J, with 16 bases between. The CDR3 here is CASSRELAGINEKLFF. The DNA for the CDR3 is TGCGCCAGCAGCCGAGAGTTGGCAGGCATTAATGAAAAACTGTTTTTT.

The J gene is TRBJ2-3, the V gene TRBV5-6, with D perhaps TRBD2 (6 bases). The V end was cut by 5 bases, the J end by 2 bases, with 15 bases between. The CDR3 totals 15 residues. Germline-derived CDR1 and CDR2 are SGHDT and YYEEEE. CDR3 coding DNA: TGTGCCAGCAGTTGGGACTCGACCGTCACAGATACGCAGTATTTT. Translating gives CASSWDSTVTDTQYF.

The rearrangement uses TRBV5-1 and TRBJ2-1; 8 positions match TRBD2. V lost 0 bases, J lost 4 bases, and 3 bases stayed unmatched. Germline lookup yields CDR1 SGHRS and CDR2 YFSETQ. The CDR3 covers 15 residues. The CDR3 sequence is CASSLAGTSYNEQFF. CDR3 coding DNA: TGCGCCAGCAGCTTGGCCGGGACTAGTTACAATGAGCAGTTCTTC.